Described below is a single T cell receptor (beta chain) sequence and its context. The antigen remains undetermined. TCRdb re-derived calls from the 5' RACE reads in MiXCR, one entry per CDR3 protein. The profile shows 470,000 or so distinct CDR3 sequences, about 24% of them singletons. This entry is derived from a study of identical twins. Study-wide results and limits: For out-of-frame alpha sequences shared by twins, low generation probability was in excess. The more abundant beta clonotypes in cord blood had fewer insertions, and memory repertoires did not show this.

All donors comprised healthy Caucasians. The same sample was also studied in work on T cells expressing NK-cell markers. From that second work: T cells sorted in several experiments were restricted to alpha-beta TCR T cells by an anti-gamma-delta TCR antibody.

Sequences were obtained from CD4+ T cells sorted from blood. This receptor was obtained from a woman under 30 in good health.

The CDR3 is CASSLRLTGTSYEQYF. The CDR3 DNA follows: TGCGCCAGCAGCCTAAGATTAACCGGGACTTCTTACGAGCAGTACTTC. This rearrangement joins TRBV4-1 to TRBJ2-7, with D perhaps TRBD2 (6 bases). From germline, CDR1 is MGHRA and CDR2 YSYEKL. This CDR3 comprises 16 residues. The V end was cut by 4 bases, the J end by 4 bases, with 20 bases between.